One sample yielded the 30 T cell receptor beta chains listed below, sequenced in a study of identifying expanded T cells in peripheral blood. Sequencing used immunoSEQ multiplex PCR; TCRdb keeps in-frame clones, though not all of them. The data contain some 75,000 clones, 75% to 90% of them singletons. The sample comprised blood. The source of these receptors is a person aged 18 to 75 in good health.

The chain carries TRBV7-3 and TRBJ2-2; D not certain. The CDR3 is made up of 16 amino acids. The germline V gene has CDR1 SGHTA and CDR2 FQGTGA. V lost 5 bases and J lost 4, with 17 bases in between. In DNA form, the CDR3 reads TGTGCCAGCAGCCCCCTCGGAGCGCCACTCACCGGGGAGCTGTTTTTT. It encodes CASSPLGAPLTGELFF. Complete variable domain (other parts from reference TRBV7-3 and TRBJ2-2): GAGVSQTPSNKVTEKGKYVELRCDPISGHTALYWYRQSLGQGPEFLIYFQGTGAADDSGLPNDRFFAVRPEGSVSTLKIQRTERGDSAVYLCASSPLGAPLTGELFFGEGSRLTVL.

The CDR3 is CASSLSLGDGYTF. The CDR3 nucleotides read TGTGCCAGCAGTTTATCGCTGGGGGATGGCTACACCTTC. This rearrangement joins TRBV27 to TRBJ1-2, with D possibly TRBD1 on 5 matching bases. V lost 0 bases, J lost 6 bases, and 8 bases lay in between. This CDR3 is built from 13 residues. Germline assignment: CDR1 MNHEY and CDR2 SMNVEV (reference sequence).

The chain joins TRBV2 to TRBJ2-3, with 11 bases identical to TRBD2. Germline assignment: CDR1 SNHLY and CDR2 FYNNEI. After removal of 5 bases from V and 2 bases from J, the junction contained 3 bases not matched to a gene. The CDR3 loop spans 15 amino acids. CDR3 sequence: CASSRLAGYTDTQYF. The DNA of the CDR3 is TGTGCCAGCAGTCGACTAGCGGGGTACACAGATACGCAGTATTTT. Full variable domain (remainder filled in from reference TRBV2 and TRBJ2-3): EPEVTQTPSHQVTQMGQEVILRCVPISNHLYFYWYRQILGQKVEFLVSFYNNEISEKSEIFDDQFSVERPDGSNFTLKIRSTKLEDSAMYFCASSRLAGYTDTQYFGPGTRLTVL.

The V call is TRBV4-1, the J call TRBJ2-7; a weak D match, TRBD1 (5 bases). The CDR3 is made up of 12 amino acids. Germline lookup yields CDR1 MGHRA and CDR2 YSYEKL. V was cut by 1 base and J by 12 bases, with 13 bases left in between. The CDR3 protein is CASSQAAGLMYF. The CDR3, as DNA: TGCGCCAGCAGCCAAGCGGCAGGGCTGATGTACTTC.

The rearrangement uses TRBV7-2 and TRBJ1-5, with 10 bases matching TRBD1. CDR1 is SGHTA, CDR2 FQGNSA, per germline. This CDR3 has 15 amino acids. Trimming at V came to 5 bases and at J to 7 bases, leaving 8 bases not matched to a gene. The CDR3 is CASSLRTGGDQPQHF. The CDR3 nucleotides read TGTGCCAGCAGCCTCCGGACAGGGGGGGACCAGCCCCAGCATTTT.

This chain uses TRBV30 with TRBJ2-5; D call uncertain. Per germline, CDR1 GTSNPN and CDR2 SVGIG (reference sequence). This CDR3 region has 12 residues. Trimming took off 1 base at V and 5 bases at J, with 8 bases between the two ends. The CDR3 is CAWSELKETQYF. CDR3 in DNA: TGTGCCTGGAGTGAACTAAAGGAGACCCAGTACTTC. Supplemented by reference TRBV30 and TRBJ2-5, the full variable domain reads SQTIHQWPATLVQPVGSPLSLECTVEGTSNPNLYWYRQAAGRGLQLLFYSVGIGQISSEVPQNLSASRPQDRQFILSSKKLLLSDSGFYLCAWSELKETQYFGPGTRLLVL.

The chain links TRBV7-2 to TRBJ1-2; D may be TRBD1 (5 bases). Germline V gives CDR1 SGHTA, CDR2 FQGNSA. V was pared by 6 bases and J by 6 bases, with 23 bases between. This CDR3 is built from 16 residues. The CDR3 here is CASRNGAFIGSDGYTF. Written as DNA, the CDR3 is TGTGCCAGCAGAAACGGGGCTTTCATAGGCAGTGATGGCTACACCTTC.

The chain carries TRBV7-8 and TRBJ1-2; D unclear. Per the germline V gene, CDR1 is SGHVS and CDR2 is FQNEAQ. Trimming stripped 5 bases from V and 1 base from J, with 8 bases between. CDR3 size: 13 residues. CDR3 protein: CASSVRNNYGYTF. The DNA of the CDR3 is TGTGCCAGCAGCGTACGGAATAACTATGGCTACACCTTC.

The chain has TRBV5-4 and TRBJ1-6, with 7 bases aligning to TRBD1. V was clipped by 2 bases and J by 12 bases; unmatched bases: 14. Germline V gene lookup returns CDR1 SGHNT and CDR2 YYREEE (reference sequence). The CDR3 sequence is 16 residues long. As DNA, the CDR3 is TGTGCCAGCAGCTTCCGGACCGTTACAGGGGACCAACCCCTCCACTTT. Amino acid sequence: CASSFRTVTGDQPLHF.

The chain combines TRBV27 with TRBJ2-7; D gene ambiguous. Germline CDR1 MNHEY, CDR2 SMNVEV (reference sequence). V was clipped by 5 bases and J by 6 bases, with 20 bases between them. This CDR3 is built from 15 residues. This CDR3 reads CASSPSINVITEQYF. The CDR3 region has the DNA TGTGCCAGCAGTCCCTCGATTAACGTCATTACCGAGCAGTACTTC.

CDR3 DNA: TGTGCCATCAGTGAGGCTAGCGGGAACGGAGAGACCCAGTACTTC. It codes for CAISEASGNGETQYF. This chain links TRBV10-3 with TRBJ2-5, with TRBD2 matching 9 bases. V lost 2 bases and J lost 4; bases outside the gene matches: 5. In germline, CDR1 is ENHRY, CDR2 SYGVKD. The CDR3 is 15 amino acids.

The V call is TRBV7-9, the J call TRBJ2-1; 12 nucleotides agree with TRBD2. J gave up 0 bases and V 4 bases, and 10 bases lay outside the gene matches. The CDR3 totals 19 residues. Germline CDR1 is SEHNR and CDR2 is FQNEAQ (reference sequence). For the CDR3, the DNA is TGTGCCAGCAGCTCTGGACTAGCGGGACCCATCCGCTCCTACAATGAGCAGTTCTTC. It codes for CASSSGLAGPIRSYNEQFF.

J is TRBJ2-2 and V is TRBV19, with TRBD1 identical over 7 bases. CDR1 LNHDA and CDR2 SQIVND come from the germline V gene (reference sequence). This CDR3 has 17 amino acids. V shed 7 bases and J 6 bases; nucleotides not matched to a gene: 17. The CDR3 nucleotides read TGTGCCAGTACCATGTTTCCGGCGACAGGGTGGTCCGGGGAGCTGTTTTTT. This sequence encodes CASTMFPATGWSGELFF.

The rearrangement links TRBV6-7 to TRBJ2-7, with 11 positions matching TRBD1. TRBV6-7 has ORF status, its function being uncertain. This CDR3 has 13 residues. The trim removed 6 bases at V and 4 bases at J, leaving 2 bases unmatched. The CDR3 spells CASSGTGGYEQYF. The CDR3 DNA reads as TGTGCCAGCAGCGGGACAGGGGGGTACGAGCAGTACTTC.

This rearrangement joins TRBV11-2 to TRBJ1-3; D is uncertain. The CDR3 covers 14 residues. Trimming removed 3 bases from V and 0 bases from J, with 6 bases in between. Germline CDR1 SGHAT, CDR2 FQNNGV. CDR3 coding DNA: TGTGCCAGCAGCTTCTCCCGCTCTGGAAACACCATATATTTT. Its translation is CASSFSRSGNTIYF. Together with reference TRBV11-2 and TRBJ1-3, the CDR3 gives the full variable domain: EAGVAQSPRYKIIEKRQSVAFWCNPISGHATLYWYQQILGQGPKLLIQFQNNGVVDDSQLPKDRFSAERLKGVDSTLKIQPAKLEDSAVYLCASSFSRSGNTIYFGEGSWLTVV.

This chain uses TRBV4-1 with TRBJ1-2; the match to TRBD1 covers 7 bases. J gave up 8 bases and V 1 base, and 13 bases lay outside the gene matches. The V gene's germline CDR1 is MGHRA and CDR2 YSYEKL. This CDR3 has 16 amino acids. CDR3 in amino acids: CASSQGNPDRMGGYTF. The CDR3 coding sequence is TGCGCCAGCAGCCAAGGTAATCCGGACAGGATGGGGGGCTACACCTTC.

This clone has a single count. The genes are TRBV29-1 and TRBJ2-5, with D possibly TRBD2 on 6 matching bases. The V and J ends lost 7 bases and 4 bases respectively, with 10 bases between them. The germline gives CDR1 SQVTM, CDR2 ANQGSEA. This CDR3 has 11 residues. CDR3 in DNA: TGCAGCGCTCAGGGAGGAGAGACCCAGTACTTC. It is translated as CSAQGGETQYF.

This chain uses TRBV6-5 with TRBJ2-7, with D perhaps TRBD1 (6 bases). Germline CDR1 and CDR2: MNHEY and SVGAGI. Trimming took 5 bases from V and 3 from J, leaving 14 bases between them. CDR3 size: 14 residues. The CDR3 bases are TGTGCCAGCAGTCCATACGACAGGATCTACGAGCAGTACTTC. The encoded protein is CASSPYDRIYEQYF.

The chain employs TRBV4-2 and TRBJ2-5; 9 bases are a match to TRBD2. The J call is uncertain, as TRBJ2-7 better fits the DNA end. This CDR3 spans 14 amino acids. Germline assignment: CDR1 LGHNA and CDR2 YNFKEQ. In DNA form, the CDR3 reads TGTGCCAGCAGCCAAGGCGGGAGGGTCTACGAGCAGTACTTC. It translates to CASSQGGRVYEQYF.

The chain links TRBV7-6 to TRBJ2-1; TRBD2 matches 8 bases. V gave up 5 bases and J gave up 0 bases; unmatched junction bases: 9. There are 17 residues in the CDR3. Germline V CDR1 and CDR2: SGHVS, FNYEAQ. As DNA, the CDR3 is TGTGCCAGCAGCCGTTCTAGCGGGCAGAGCTCCTACAATGAGCAGTTCTTC. This sequence encodes CASSRSSGQSSYNEQFF.

The V and J genes are TRBV6-6 and TRBJ1-1; no clear D gene. Germline V CDR1 and CDR2: MNHNY, SVGAGI (reference sequence). The CDR3 sequence is 13 residues long. V was pared by 4 bases and J by 2 bases, with 8 bases between. Written as DNA, the CDR3 is TGTGCCAGCAGTTTTTCGGGAAACACTGAAGCTTTCTTT. Protein sequence: CASSFSGNTEAFF.

This rearrangement joins TRBV27 to TRBJ1-6; D is unresolved. The CDR3 runs to 14 residues. The V gene's germline CDR1 is MNHEY and CDR2 SMNVEV (reference sequence). Trimming left V 5 bases short and J 7 bases short, with 12 bases between. DNA for the CDR3: TGTGCCAGCAGTCCCCTTGCAAGGAATTCACCCCTCCACTTT. Protein sequence: CASSPLARNSPLHF.

The rearrangement links TRBV5-1 to TRBJ1-3, with a tentative D call TRBD1 (5 bases). In germline, CDR1 is SGHRS, CDR2 YFSETQ. Trimming cost V 1 base and J 0 bases, with 8 bases left between them. The CDR3 runs to 15 residues. CDR3 coding DNA: TGCGCCAGCAGCTTGCAGGGAAGCTCTGGAAACACCATATATTTT. It codes for CASSLQGSSGNTIYF.

The chain couples TRBV28 to TRBJ2-7; 10 nucleotides align to TRBD2. V trimming: 2 bases; J trimming: 0 bases; junction bases outside the gene matches: 10. The CDR3 runs to 18 residues. The V gene's germline CDR1 is MDHEN and CDR2 SYDVKM. CDR3 sequence reads: CASSLPLLAGQSSYEQYF. CDR3 sequence (DNA): TGTGCCAGCAGTTTACCCCTACTAGCGGGGCAGAGCTCCTACGAGCAGTACTTC.

The rearrangement joins TRBV5-1 to TRBJ2-3; D is tentatively TRBD1 or TRBD2 (5 bases each). The CDR3 sequence is 16 residues long. V lost 4 bases, J lost 0 bases, and 15 bases lay in between. CDR1 and CDR2 (germline): SGHRS, YFSETQ. This chain's CDR3 is CASSPRFGGSTDTQYF. As DNA, the CDR3 is TGCGCCAGCAGCCCGAGGTTTGGGGGAAGCACAGATACGCAGTATTTT.

As for this clone: A read error may account for a junction end that differs from germline. The chain uses TRBV5-1 and TRBJ2-7; perhaps TRBD1 as D (6 bases). CDR3 size: 13 residues. CDR1 is SGHRS and CDR2 is YFSETQ in the germline V gene. The CDR3 here is CASSLIGTPRKDF. The CDR3 DNA is TGCGCCAGCAGCTTGATTGGGACACCCAGAAAAGACTTC.

The chain is built from TRBV5-1 and TRBJ1-3, with TRBD1 matching over 7 bases. V lost 0 bases to trimming and J lost 2 bases; unmatched junction nucleotides: 5. Germline V gives CDR1 SGHRS, CDR2 YFSETQ. The CDR3 is 16 amino acids. This CDR3 is CASSLEPTGPGNTIYF. DNA for the CDR3: TGCGCCAGCAGCTTGGAGCCGACAGGGCCTGGAAACACCATATATTTT.

This clone was seen once. This chain links TRBV19 with TRBJ1-3; D remains unclear. The CDR3 totals 16 residues. V lost 2 bases, J lost 2 bases, and 13 bases lay in between. Germline lookup yields CDR1 LNHDA and CDR2 SQIVND (reference sequence). CDR3 in DNA: TGTGCCAGTAGTATAATCCCGACGGAGCCTGGAAACACCATATATTTT. As protein: CASSIIPTEPGNTIYF. Filled out from reference TRBV19 and TRBJ1-3, the complete variable domain reads DGGITQSPKYLFRKEGQNVTLSCEQNLNHDAMYWYRQDPGQGLRLIYYSQIVNDFQKGDIAEGYSVSREKKESFPLTVTSAQKNPTAFYLCASSIIPTEPGNTIYFGEGSWLTVV.

The chain recombines TRBV5-1 with TRBJ2-1, with D unclear. Germline assignment: CDR1 SGHRS and CDR2 YFSETQ. Trimming left V 4 bases short and J 4 bases short, with 12 bases between. The CDR3 loop spans 14 amino acids. The CDR3: CASSEQTLYNEQFF. The CDR3 DNA reads TGCGCCAGCAGCGAACAGACACTTTACAATGAGCAGTTCTTC.

V is TRBV4-3 and J is TRBJ1-1; D remains ambiguous. V gave up 4 bases and J gave up 2 bases, with 14 bases separating them. The CDR3 spans 15 residues. CDR1 and CDR2 (germline): LGHNA, YSLEER. The CDR3 loop is CASSLLPRGNTEAFF. The DNA for the CDR3 is TGCGCCAGCAGCCTCCTGCCACGGGGAAACACTGAAGCTTTCTTT.